Detailed here is one T cell receptor (beta chain). The antigen remains undetermined. This record belongs to a study of cytomegalovirus exposure and HLA in healthy donors. The overall study: The roughly 130 validation repertoires, a later analysis reported, used the same platform as the roughly 700 repertoires from the first cohort.

Study findings and constraints: For cytomegalovirus status, the classifier reportedly gave diagnoses with high specificity and sensitivity. Through in vitro validation, three CMV-associated chains were shown to be specific for CMV antigens.

The method was immunoSEQ multiplex PCR; TCRdb's version includes in-frame clones alone and lacks a portion of them. The top ten hold roughly 1.2% of the sample, which has about 130,000 clones, 89% seen once. Germline lookup yields CDR1 SGHTA and CDR2 FQGTGA. Trimming removed 3 bases from V and 5 bases from J; junction bases left unmatched: 5. The CDR3 is 14 amino acids. This clonotype originated in a woman between 18 and 29 years old in good health and CMV-seronegative. V gene TRBV7-3 combines with J gene TRBJ2-7, with TRBD2 matching over 9 bases. Sequencing used PBMCs. For the CDR3, the DNA is TGTGCCAGCAGCTTGTCTAGCGGGGTGGACGAGCAGTACTTC. This gives the protein CASSLSSGVDEQYF. The full variable domain, in which reference TRBV7-3 and TRBJ2-7 provide the parts outside the CDR3, is GAGVSQTPSNKVTEKGKYVELRCDPISGHTALYWYRQSLGQGPEFLIYFQGTGAADDSGLPNDRFFAVRPEGSVSTLKIQRTERGDSAVYLCASSLSSGVDEQYFGPGTRLTVT.